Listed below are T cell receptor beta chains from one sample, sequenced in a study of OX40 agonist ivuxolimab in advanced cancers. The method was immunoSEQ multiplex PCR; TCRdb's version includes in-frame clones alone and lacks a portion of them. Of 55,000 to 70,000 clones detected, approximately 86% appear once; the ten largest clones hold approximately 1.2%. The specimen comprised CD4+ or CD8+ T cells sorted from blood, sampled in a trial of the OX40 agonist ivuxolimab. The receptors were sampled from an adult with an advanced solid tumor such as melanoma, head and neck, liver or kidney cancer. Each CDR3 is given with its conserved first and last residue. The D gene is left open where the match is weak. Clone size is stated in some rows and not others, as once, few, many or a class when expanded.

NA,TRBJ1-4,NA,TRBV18,TGTGCCAGCTCACCACCGGGACGGCTGGGGGAAAAACTGTTTTTT,CASSPPGRLGEKLFF
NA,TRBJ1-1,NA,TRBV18,TGTGCCAGCTCACCGCAAGGGGTGGGAGTGAATGAAGCTTTCTTT,CASSPQGVGVNEAFF
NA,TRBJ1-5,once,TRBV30,TGTGCCTGGAGTGGGGGAGTACTTGGGAATCAGCCCCAGCATTTT,CAWSGGVLGNQPQHF
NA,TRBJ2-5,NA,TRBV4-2,TGTGCCAGCAGCCAATCCCCCTTAGCCCAAGAGACCCAGTACTTC,CASSQSPLAQETQYF
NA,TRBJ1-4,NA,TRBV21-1,TGTGCCAGCAGCCCTACAATACAGGCGTTTAATGAAAAACTGTTTTTT,CASSPTIQAFNEKLFF
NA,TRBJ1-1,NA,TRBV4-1,TGCGCCAGCACCCAGCGAACCGAGACGGAGATGAACACTGAAGCTTTCTTT,CASTQRTETEMNTEAFF
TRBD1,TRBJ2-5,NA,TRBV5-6,TGTGCCAGCAGACAAACAGGGGATCAAGAGACCCAGTACTTC,CASRQTGDQETQYF
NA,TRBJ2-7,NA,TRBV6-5,TGTGCCAGCAGTTACGCCAGGCCTAGCTCCTACGAGCAGTACTTC,CASSYARPSSYEQYF
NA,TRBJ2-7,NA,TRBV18,TGTGCCAGCTCACCCGACGGATCCTCCTACGAGCAGTACTTC,CASSPDGSSYEQYF
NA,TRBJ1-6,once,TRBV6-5,TGTGCCAGCAGGGGCCAGGGTGGCACACCCCTCCACTTT,CASRGQGGTPLHF
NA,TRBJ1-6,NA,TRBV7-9,TGTGCCAGCAGCTTAGCGGTTGGGGTCCCCCTCCACTTT,CASSLAVGVPLHF
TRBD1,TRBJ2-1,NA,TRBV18,TGTGCCAGCTCACCATGGGACAGGCTAAGCAATGAGCAGTTCTTC,CASSPWDRLSNEQFF
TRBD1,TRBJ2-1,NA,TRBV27,TGTGCCAGCAGTCTCTTAGGGACAGGGGTGGGGGATGAGCAGTTCTTC,CASSLLGTGVGDEQFF
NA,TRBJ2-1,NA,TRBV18,TGTGCCAGCTCACCACGAGGAACCGCCTACAATGAGCAGTTCTTC,CASSPRGTAYNEQFF
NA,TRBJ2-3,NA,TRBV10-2,TGCGCCAGCAACAAAAGGGGGGGGACGCAGTATTTT,CASNKRGGTQYF
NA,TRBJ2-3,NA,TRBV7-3,TGTGCCAGCAGGTCCGGGGGTCGCACAGATACGCAGTATTTT,CASRSGGRTDTQYF
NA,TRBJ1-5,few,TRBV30,TGTGCCTGGAGTGGATCGGCGGGTCAGCCCCAGCATTTT,CAWSGSAGQPQHF
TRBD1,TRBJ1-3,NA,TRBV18,TGTGCCAGCTCAGCCCGCGGACAGGGGAAAGATGGAAACACCATATATTTT,CASSARGQGKDGNTIYF
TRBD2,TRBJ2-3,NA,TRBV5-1,TGCGCCAGCAGCCTTTATCGGCTAGCGGGGGACACAGATACGCAGTATTTT,CASSLYRLAGDTDTQYF
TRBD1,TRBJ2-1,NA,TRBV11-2,TGTGCCAGCAGCATATACAGGGGAATCGATGAGCAGTTCTTC,CASSIYRGIDEQFF
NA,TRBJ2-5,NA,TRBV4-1,TGCGCCAGCAGCCAAGATCCCGGGCTAGTTGGGGAGACCCAGTACTTC,CASSQDPGLVGETQYF
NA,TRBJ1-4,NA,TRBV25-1,TGTGCCAGCAGTGAATCCTATGGGGTGCCGGAACTGTTTTTT,CASSESYGVPELFF
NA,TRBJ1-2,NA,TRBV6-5,TGTGCCAGCAGTTACGAGAGAGGGGTTTCTGGCTACACCTTC,CASSYERGVSGYTF
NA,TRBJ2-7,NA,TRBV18,TGTGCCAGCTCACTCCAGGACGGCTCCTACGAGCAGTACTTC,CASSLQDGSYEQYF
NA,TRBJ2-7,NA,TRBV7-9,TGTGCCAGCAGCGCCACTAGAGCTTACGAGCAGTACTTC,CASSATRAYEQYF
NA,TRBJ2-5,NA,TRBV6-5,TGTGCCAGCACTAAGTCGGGGGCAGGGAAGACCCAGTACTTC,CASTKSGAGKTQYF
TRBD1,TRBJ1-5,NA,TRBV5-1,TGCGCCAGCAGCTCCGGGACAGGGGGCCCTCAGCCCCAGCATTTT,CASSSGTGGPQPQHF
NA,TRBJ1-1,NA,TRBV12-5,TGTGCTAGTGGTTTCGCAGGGAAGATGAACACTGAAGCTTTCTTT,CASGFAGKMNTEAFF
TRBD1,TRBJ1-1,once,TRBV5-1,TGCGCCAGCAGCTTGTATACAGGGGACACTGAAGCTTTCTTT,CASSLYTGDTEAFF
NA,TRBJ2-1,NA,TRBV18,TGTGCCAGCTCACCACCGCTGGGGGCAACATACAATGAGCAGTTCTTC,CASSPPLGATYNEQFF
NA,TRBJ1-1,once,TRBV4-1,TGCGCCAGCAGCTCTCGGGGCCAAGGGGACGCTGAAGCTTTCTTT,CASSSRGQGDAEAFF
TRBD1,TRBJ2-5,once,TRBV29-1,TGCAGCGCTGAGGGACAGGGGGAGACCCAGTACTTC,CSAEGQGETQYF
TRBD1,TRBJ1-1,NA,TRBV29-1,TGCAGCGCCGAGAAAAGGACAGGAGACACTGAAGCTTTCTTT,CSAEKRTGDTEAFF
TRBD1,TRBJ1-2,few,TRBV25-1,TGTGCCAGCAGTGAATCAGTAGGGGGCGCGTATGGCTACACCTTC,CASSESVGGAYGYTF
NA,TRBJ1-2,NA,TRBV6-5,TGTGCCAGCAGTACCCAAGGGGGGAGCTATGGCTACACCTTC,CASSTQGGSYGYTF
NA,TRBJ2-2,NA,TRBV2,TGTGCCAGCAGTGTAAGGCTACAGGCCGGGGAGCTGTTTTTT,CASSVRLQAGELFF
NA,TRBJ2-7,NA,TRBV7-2,TGTGCCAGCAGCTTACGTTATCGGGGAACCTACGAGCAGTACTTC,CASSLRYRGTYEQYF
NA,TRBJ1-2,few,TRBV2,TGTGCCAGCAGTCGGACAGTAAACTATGGCTACACCTTC,CASSRTVNYGYTF
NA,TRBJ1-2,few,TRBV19,TGTGCCAGTGAGAGAGAGTATGGCTACACCTTC,CASEREYGYTF
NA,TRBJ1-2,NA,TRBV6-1,TGTGCCAGCAGTGACCCACAGGGAACTAACTATGGCTACACCTTC,CASSDPQGTNYGYTF
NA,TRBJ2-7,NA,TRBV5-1,TGCGCCAGCAGCTTCAGTAGGGGCCACGAGCAGTACTTC,CASSFSRGHEQYF
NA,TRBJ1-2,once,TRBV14,TGTGCCAGCAGCCAATGGGGCAGAGCTAACTATGGCTACACCTTC,CASSQWGRANYGYTF
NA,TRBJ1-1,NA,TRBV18,TGTGCCAGCTCACCACGAGGGCAGAACACTGAAGCTTTCTTT,CASSPRGQNTEAFF
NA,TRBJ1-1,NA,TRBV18,TGTGCCAGCTCACCACCGACAACAGGCAAAACTGAAGCTTTCTTT,CASSPPTTGKTEAFF
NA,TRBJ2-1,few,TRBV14,TGTGCCAGCAGCCAAGACATTGGACACTACAATGAGCAGTTCTTC,CASSQDIGHYNEQFF
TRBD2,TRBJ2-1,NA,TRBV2,TGTGCCAGCAAGATAACTAGCGGGGGGGCCGATGAGCAGTTCTTC,CASKITSGGADEQFF